This TCR beta chain is drawn from a study of cytomegalovirus exposure and HLA in healthy donors. Amplification used 60 Vbeta primers and 13 Jbeta primers. Only in-frame clones appear in the TCRdb table, and some are missing; sequencing was by immunoSEQ multiplex PCR. The data hold some 170,000 clones, with around four fifths observed a single time. About this clone itself: Antigen unknown.

Study results and caveats: Clonal expansion, a later analysis showed, was greater in HLA-associated TCR beta chains than in equally common others.

CDR1 and CDR2 from the germline V gene are LNHDA and SQIVND (reference sequence). V was cut by 5 bases and J by 4 bases, with 14 bases left in between. The CDR3 spans 14 residues. This chain connects TRBV19 to TRBJ1-2; D might be TRBD1 (5 bases). The sequence came from a man between 18 and 35 years old in good health and CMV-seropositive. Sequenced: PBMCs. CDR3 coding DNA: TGTGCCAGTAGTCCCGGGGGGGTGGCCTATGGCTACACCTTC. The encoded protein is CASSPGGVAYGYTF.